The T cell receptor beta chain described here comes from a study of blood T cell repertoires in COVID-19. At the level of the study: Samples came from the United States, Italy and Spain, spanning acute and convalescent COVID-19.

Original data processing: Amplified reference gene primers provided the basis for estimating nucleated cell counts. TCRdb's copy holds only in-frame clones and misses some; the assay was immunoSEQ multiplex PCR. That table supplies the V and J calls and clone size; D and trimming were determined from the DNA. The sample carries some 270,000 clones, 88% recorded once. In terms of age and location, participants ranged from roughly 18 to 100 years and lived in approximately 26 US areas. V shed 1 base and J 9 bases; nucleotides not matched to a gene: 7. The germline V gene has CDR1 MGHRA and CDR2 YSYEKL. The CDR3 covers 15 residues.

Sequenced: PBMCs or T cells enriched from blood (not recorded which). The sequence derives from a woman in her 40s who had been exposed to COVID-19. V gene TRBV4-1 combines with J gene TRBJ1-4; 8 bases are a match to TRBD1. In DNA form, the CDR3 reads TGCGCCAGCAGCCAAGTTTCGGACAGGGTGAAAAAACTGTTTTTT. Translated, it gives CASSQVSDRVKKLFF.